The clone carrying this TCR beta chain has more than one count but fewer than ten. These data come from a study of blood T cell repertoires in COVID-19. Profiled with immunoSEQ multiplex PCR; TCRdb holds only in-frame clones, not every one. Here the sample spans tens of thousands of clones, 70% to 90% being singletons. The V gene's germline CDR1 is ENHRY and CDR2 SYGVKD. This CDR3 has 14 residues. Losses at the gene ends were 5 bases for V and 5 bases for J; bases not matched to a gene: 8. The chain combines TRBV10-3 with TRBJ1-1, with 7 bases that match TRBD1. The sequencing input was peripheral blood. This sequence originates from a woman aged 80 or older with acute or convalescent COVID-19. CDR3 in amino acids: CAISFEGASTEAFF. CDR3 nucleotide sequence: TGTGCCATCAGTTTTGAGGGGGCGAGTACTGAAGCTTTCTTT.